The 31 T cell receptor beta chains listed next were all sequenced from one sample in a study of prognosis after radiotherapy for stage I lung cancer (dated by TCRdb to 2020 to 2023). TCRdb shows the sequencer as Illumina HiSeq 3000. The TCR beta CDR3 region was amplified from genomic DNA by two rounds of multiplex PCR. The first PCR round used primers specific to each TRBV and TRBJ gene, and the primer sequences were filed in Chinese patent CN105087789A. In TCRdb, the public reads were trimmed at Q25 with fastp and aligned with MiXCR, with productive beta chains retained. Identical CDR3 proteins give one entry, which carries the most common genes and DNA. The sample has 20,000 to 25,000 distinct CDR3 sequences on record, roughly two fifths of them singletons. The ten largest clones take up roughly a fifth of the sample. Material: PBMCs, obtained before or after stereotactic body radiation therapy (not recorded which). The source of these receptors is a donor over 45 with non-small cell lung cancer.

There are many counts of this clonotype. The rearrangement joins TRBV20-1 to TRBJ2-5, with TRBD2 matching 10 bases. The V and J ends lost 1 base and 3 bases, in that order; junction bases with no gene match: 5. Germline CDR1 reads DFQATT; CDR2 reads SNEGSKA (reference sequence). The CDR3 length is 15 residues. CDR3: CSARGLAGVEETQYF. DNA for the CDR3: TGCAGTGCTAGAGGGCTAGCGGGAGTGGAAGAGACCCAGTACTTC.

The chain is built from TRBV12-3 or TRBV12-4 and TRBJ2-7, with 12 positions matching TRBD2. The CDR3 loop spans 17 amino acids. V was clipped by 6 bases and J by 5 bases; unmatched bases: 14. CDR3 in amino acids: CASSPNPRTSGIDEQYF. Written as DNA, the CDR3 is TGTGCCAGCAGCCCTAACCCGCGGACTAGCGGGATCGACGAGCAGTACTTC.

This clonotype showed up many times. The gene calls are TRBV15 and TRBJ2-1; D ambiguous. V was pared by 11 bases and J by 0 bases, with 14 bases between. CDR1 LNHNV and CDR2 YYDKDF come from the germline V gene (reference sequence). The CDR3 is 14 amino acids. The CDR3 protein is CASENPSSYNEQFF. The CDR3 DNA sequence: TGTGCCTCCGAAAATCCGAGCTCCTACAATGAGCAGTTCTTC.

This clonotype was observed many times. This chain connects TRBV7-2 to TRBJ2-1; tentative D call: TRBD1 (5 bases). The CDR3 spans 19 residues. The ends were cut back, 2 bases at V and 0 bases at J, with 20 bases in the middle. CDR1 and CDR2 (germline): SGHTA, FQGNSA. CDR3 DNA: TGTGCCAGCAGCTTATTGGGCCCTCGACAGTCGAGCTCCTACAATGAGCAGTTCTTC. Translating gives CASSLLGPRQSSSYNEQFF.

This clonotype was recorded at least ten times. This chain connects TRBV3-1 to TRBJ2-3, with 7 bases lining up with TRBD2. CDR3 length: 15 residues. The V and J ends lost 1 base and 2 bases, in that order; junction bases with no gene match: 3. In germline, CDR1 is LGHDT, CDR2 YNNKEL (reference sequence). The CDR3 region is CASSQVRGDTDTQYF. Here the CDR3 DNA reads TGTGCCAGCAGCCAAGTTCGGGGGGACACAGATACGCAGTATTTT.

This clonotype was picked up many times. V usage is TRBV10-3 and J usage is TRBJ2-2; 9 bases line up with TRBD1. The CDR3 covers 17 residues. The V segment lost 6 bases and the J segment 7 bases; nucleotides outside the gene matches: 15. The germline V gene encodes CDR1 ENHRY and CDR2 SYGVKD. The CDR3 nucleotides are TGTGCCATCAGCGCCCAGCCGGGACAGGGAACAATCGGGGAGCTGTTTTTT. It is translated as CAISAQPGQGTIGELFF.

A word on this clonotype: This may stem from a read error, because a much larger clone lies one nucleotide away. The rearrangement joins TRBV11-2 to TRBJ2-4; maybe TRBD2 (5 bases). CDR1 SGHAT and CDR2 FQNNGV come from the germline V gene. This CDR3 has 15 residues. The CDR3 region is CASSLAGLAKNIQCF. DNA of the CDR3: TGTGCCAGCAGCTTAGCCGGCCTAGCCAAAAACATTCAGTGCTTC. The entire variable domain, with the rest obtained from reference TRBV11-2 and TRBJ2-4, is as follows: EAGVAQSPRYKIIEKRQSVAFWCNPISGHATLYWYQQILGQGPKLLIQFQNNGVVDDSQLPKDRFSAERLKGVDSTLKIQPAKLEDSAVYLCASSLAGLAKNIQCFGAGTRLSVL.

This clonotype was counted many times. This chain joins TRBV7-6 and TRBJ1-4; D is uncertain. Germline loops: CDR1 SGHVS, CDR2 FNYEAQ. The V gene lost 5 bases and the J gene lost 4 bases, with 20 bases spanning the gap. CDR3 size: 17 residues. For the CDR3, the DNA is TGTGCCAGCAGCCGCAAGGGAACGGGGAATCTTAATGAAAAACTGTTTTTT. It encodes CASSRKGTGNLNEKLFF.

This clonotype was detected ten times or more. V gene TRBV19 combines with J gene TRBJ2-1, with D perhaps matching TRBD1 (5 bases). The V gene lost 6 bases and the J gene lost 1 base, with 13 bases spanning the gap. CDR3 size: 15 residues. Germline values: CDR1 LNHDA, CDR2 SQIVND (reference sequence). CDR3 protein: CASSQTGFSYNEQFF. CDR3 DNA: TGTGCCAGTAGCCAAACAGGTTTTTCCTACAATGAGCAGTTCTTC.

The rearrangement uses TRBV6-2 or TRBV6-3 and TRBJ2-7; D is possibly TRBD1 or TRBD2 (5 bases each). V lost 6 bases and J lost 7, with 13 bases in between. The CDR3 extends over 12 amino acids. Looked up from germline, CDR1 is MNHEY and CDR2 is SVGEGT. The CDR3 here is CASSWDGVEQYF. CDR3 bases: TGTGCCAGCAGCTGGGACGGGGTGGAGCAGTACTTC.

This clonotype was counted many times. The rearrangement uses TRBV9 and TRBJ2-7; D gene ambiguous. Germline-derived CDR1 and CDR2 are SGDLS and YYNGEE. With 4 bases removed from V and 2 bases from J, the gap between germline ends came to 13 bases. The CDR3 totals 14 residues. The CDR3 nucleotides read TGTGCCAGCAGCCCCCCTCACCGAACCTACGAGCAGTACTTC. This translates into CASSPPHRTYEQYF.

CDR3 DNA: TGTGCCAGCAGCGAAGGGGGCGATCGGTACAATGAGCAGTTCTTC. Residues: CASSEGGDRYNEQFF. V gene TRBV9 combines with J gene TRBJ2-1; 7 nucleotides match TRBD1. The V segment lost 3 bases and the J segment 4 bases; nucleotides outside the gene matches: 7. The germline gives CDR1 SGDLS, CDR2 YYNGEE. The CDR3 has 15 amino acids.

This clonotype was counted at least ten times. The chain employs TRBV19 and TRBJ2-1, with TRBD2 matching over 12 bases. Germline trimming cut 4 bases from V and 4 bases from J; bases unmatched to any gene: 8. Germline loops: CDR1 LNHDA, CDR2 SQIVND (reference sequence). The CDR3 consists of 17 residues. CDR3: CASSKTSGSGGYNEQFF. DNA of the CDR3: TGTGCCAGTAGTAAGACTAGCGGGAGTGGAGGGTACAATGAGCAGTTCTTC.

This clonotype was seen many times. A much bigger clone sits one base away, suggesting this may be a read error. V usage is TRBV19 and J usage is TRBJ1-2, with D unclear. V shed 3 bases and J shed 4 bases, with 9 bases lying between them. Germline V lookup: CDR1 LNHDA, CDR2 SQIVND (reference sequence). The CDR3 contains 13 residues. The CDR3 loop reads CASSIDAAYGYTF. In DNA, the CDR3 is TGTGCCAGTAGTATTGACGCAGCCTATGGCTACACCTTC.

This clonotype was picked up many times. The V call is TRBV20-1, the J call TRBJ2-5; tentatively, D is TRBD1 (6 bases). V lost 5 bases and J lost 3, with 16 bases in between. Germline V gene sequence: CDR1 DFQATT, CDR2 SNEGSKA (reference sequence). CDR3 length: 14 amino acids. As DNA, the CDR3 is TGCAGTGCTCCTACAGGGCACATGAAAGAGACCCAGTACTTC. It codes for CSAPTGHMKETQYF.

In this sample, this clonotype turned up many times. The chain has TRBV20-1 and TRBJ2-3; TRBD2 might be the D (6 bases). The CDR3 length is 15 residues. The V end lost 3 bases, the J end lost 2 bases, and 15 bases lay between the germline ends. Germline V CDR1 and CDR2: DFQATT, SNEGSKA (reference sequence). CDR3 amino acids: CSASVAERITDTQYF. CDR3 DNA sequence: TGCAGTGCTAGTGTAGCGGAACGGATCACAGATACGCAGTATTTT.

This clonotype was picked up many times. The V and J genes are TRBV7-9 and TRBJ2-5; no reliable D call. CDR3 length equals 12 residues. Germline V gives CDR1 SEHNR, CDR2 FQNEAQ (reference sequence). The V end lost 4 bases, the J end lost 7 bases, and 10 bases lay between the germline ends. The CDR3 loop is CASSSVSGTQYF. The CDR3 region has the DNA TGTGCCAGCAGCTCCGTCTCGGGGACCCAGTACTTC.

Points on this clonotype: Germline and junction disagree at one end, which may indicate a read error. The rearrangement joins TRBV11-2 to TRBJ2-5; D remains unclear. The CDR3 extends over 14 amino acids. CDR1 is SGHAT, CDR2 FQNNGV, per germline. The CDR3 loop reads CASSQTLDKETQYF. CDR3 bases: TGTGCCAGCAGCCAGACGCTAGACAAAGAGACACAGTACTTC.

This clonotype was recorded at least ten times. The chain has TRBV20-1 and TRBJ1-1; perhaps TRBD1 as D (5 bases). Germline-derived CDR1 and CDR2 are DFQATT and SNEGSKA (reference sequence). CDR3 size: 13 residues. Trimming removed 3 bases at V and 5 bases at J, with 13 bases between. CDR3 amino acids: CSASYQGGTEAFF. The CDR3 region has the DNA TGCAGTGCTAGTTATCAGGGTGGGACTGAAGCTTTCTTT.

Remarks on this clonotype: Since a much larger clone is just one base distant, this may be a read error. V usage is TRBV2 and J usage is TRBJ1-1; TRBD1 is a possible D gene (5 bases). CDR1 is SNHLY, CDR2 FYNNEI, per germline. Trimming took 6 bases from V and 4 from J, leaving 12 bases between them. This CDR3 spans 13 amino acids. CDR3 DNA: TGTGCCAGCAGCCCGGGACTGGGCACTGAAGCTTTCTTT. Translating it yields CASSPGLGTEAFF. The full variable domain, rest sourced from reference TRBV2 and TRBJ1-1, is EPEVTQTPSHQVTQMGQEVILRCVPISNHLYFYWYRQILGQKVEFLVSFYNNEISEKSEIFDDQFSVERPDGSNFTLKIRSTKLEDSAMYFCASSPGLGTEAFFGQGTRLTVV.

As to this clonotype: This may stem from a read error, because a much larger clone lies one nucleotide away. This chain links TRBV10-3 with TRBJ1-1; no reliable D call. This CDR3 is 14 amino acids long. Germline CDR1 and CDR2: ENHRY and SYGVKD. Trimming shortened V by 10 bases and J by 0 bases, and 15 bases separated the two germline ends. CDR3 sequence: CATTKVYLNTEAFF. The CDR3 DNA reads TGTGCCACCACCAAAGTCTACTTGAACACTGAAGCTTTCTTT.

This clonotype is labeled medium-sized. The chain combines TRBV28 with TRBJ2-7; the D is unclear. CDR3 length equals 12 residues. V lost 2 bases and J 3 bases, leaving 5 bases between the germline ends. In germline, CDR1 is MDHEN, CDR2 SYDVKM. CDR3 loop: CASSLPGYEQYF. The DNA for the CDR3 is TGTGCCAGCAGTTTACCCGGCTACGAGCAGTACTTC.

In its sample, this clonotype was seen many times. The rearrangement uses TRBV20-1 and TRBJ2-7; 8 positions agree with TRBD1. Germline CDR1 reads DFQATT; CDR2 reads SNEGSKA (reference sequence). Losses at the gene ends were 2 bases for V and 5 bases for J; bases not matched to a gene: 8. The CDR3 loop spans 14 amino acids. The CDR3 nucleotides are TGCAGTGCTAGACCTCCGGACAGGGCTCACGAGCAGTACTTC. It codes for CSARPPDRAHEQYF.

This clonotype was counted ten times or more. The J gene is TRBJ2-1, the V gene TRBV20-1; 9 bases are shared with TRBD2. V trimming: 3 bases; J trimming: 3 bases; junction bases outside the gene matches: 12. The CDR3 runs to 17 residues. The germline V gene encodes CDR1 DFQATT and CDR2 SNEGSKA (reference sequence). DNA for the CDR3: TGCAGTGCTAGGTATCTAGCGGGACGGGAGAACTACAATGAGCAGTTCTTC. Translated, it gives CSARYLAGRENYNEQFF.

The chain has TRBV28 and TRBJ2-2, with TRBD2 as a possible D gene (7 bases). Germline V gene sequence: CDR1 MDHEN, CDR2 SYDVKM. Trimming cost V 5 bases and J 7 bases, with 26 bases left between them. This CDR3 is 18 amino acids long. DNA of the CDR3: TGTGCCAGCAGTCTTTTGGGTCGGGGGGCAGGGCACGGCGGGGAGCTGTTTTTT. This translates into CASSLLGRGAGHGGELFF.

To note about this clonotype: This may be a read error, as it is one base from a much larger clone. This chain uses TRBV6-2 or TRBV6-3 with TRBJ2-3; no firm D call. Trimming removed 7 bases at V and 10 bases at J, with 15 bases between. The CDR3 totals 12 residues. Germline V gives CDR1 MNHEY, CDR2 SVGEGT. The CDR3 DNA follows: TGTGCCAGCACCAGAGACTCTGATGCGCAGTATTTT. As protein: CASTRDSDAQYF.

This clonotype was seen a handful of times. This chain links TRBV6-1 with TRBJ1-1, with D uncertain. This CDR3 comprises 15 residues. V shed 5 bases and J shed 6 bases, with 19 bases lying between them. CDR1 and CDR2 (germline): MNHNS, SASEGT. The DNA of the CDR3 is TGTGCCAGCAGTAACGCCGTCCCGGTGGTTGCTGAAGCTTTCTTT. Its protein is CASSNAVPVVAEAFF.

The chain carries TRBV7-9 and TRBJ1-2; D remains ambiguous. V was shortened by 6 bases and J by 8 bases, with 16 bases between the two germline ends. The CDR3 is 13 residues long. Per the germline V gene, CDR1 is SEHNR and CDR2 is FQNEAQ (reference sequence). As DNA, the CDR3 is TGTGCCAGCAGTGGTCTAGAGGTTGAGGGCTACACCTTC. This sequence encodes CASSGLEVEGYTF.

This clonotype was seen ten or more times. The chain combines TRBV18 with TRBJ2-7, with 9 positions matching TRBD1. The length of the CDR3 is 15 residues. Trimming removed 3 bases from V and 4 bases from J; junction bases left unmatched: 7. Per the germline V gene, CDR1 is KGHSH and CDR2 is LQKENI. CDR3 sequence (DNA): TGTGCCAGCTCACCGGCCGGGACAGGGTATTACGAGCAGTACTTC. Translation gives CASSPAGTGYYEQYF.

The chain carries TRBV12-3 or TRBV12-4 and TRBJ2-7; 13 bases align to TRBD2. The CDR3 runs to 17 residues. Germline trimming cut 4 bases from V and 7 bases from J; bases unmatched to any gene: 13. The CDR3 bases are TGTGCCAGCAGTTCCTCCCCGGGACTAGCGGGATTATGTGAGCAGTACTTC. This translates into CASSSSPGLAGLCEQYF.

This clonotype is labeled large. V usage is TRBV5-1 and J usage is TRBJ2-4, with TRBD2 matching over 11 bases. V was clipped by 1 base and J by 8 bases; unmatched bases: 5. The V gene's germline CDR1 is SGHRS and CDR2 YFSETQ. The CDR3 runs to 15 residues. CDR3 region: CASSLTSGRLDIQYF. For the CDR3, the DNA is TGCGCCAGCAGCTTGACTAGCGGGAGATTGGACATTCAGTACTTC.